This TCR beta chain was captured by sequencing in a study of T cell responses to AZD1222 COVID-19 vaccine. The study, taken as a whole, reports: AZD1222 recipients seropositive at baseline numbered only six or seven. Clonal diversity may have been underestimated in mostly white British donors.

Details on this clone: What it binds is unknown.

V dropped 5 bases and J dropped 0; count of bases not matched to a gene: 8. Germline CDR1 is SGHRS and CDR2 is YFSETQ. CDR3 length: 15 amino acids. Data came from immunoSEQ multiplex PCR; TCRdb stores just in-frame clones and leaves some out. The sample records 69,000 or so clones, about 88% being singletons. Sequencing was performed on peripheral blood, taken 28 days after the second dose of the MenACWY control vaccine. This chain uses TRBV5-1 with TRBJ2-7; the match to TRBD2 covers 7 bases. The sequence came from an adult who received the MenACWY meningococcal vaccine as a control. Written as DNA, the CDR3 is TGCGCCAGCAGGCGAAACGGGGGGAACTCCTACGAGCAGTACTTC. It codes for CASRRNGGNSYEQYF.